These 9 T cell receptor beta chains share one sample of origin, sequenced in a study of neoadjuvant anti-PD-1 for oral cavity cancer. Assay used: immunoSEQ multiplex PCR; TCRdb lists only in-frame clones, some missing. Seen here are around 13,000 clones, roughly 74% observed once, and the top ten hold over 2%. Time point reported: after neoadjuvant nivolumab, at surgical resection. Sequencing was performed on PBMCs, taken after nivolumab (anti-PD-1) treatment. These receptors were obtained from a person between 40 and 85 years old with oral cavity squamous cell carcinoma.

In DNA form, the CDR3 reads TGTGCCAGCAGTCTAGACTCCCAAGAGACCCAGTACTTC. Protein product: CASSLDSQETQYF. The V call is TRBV27, the J call TRBJ2-5; D ambiguous. From germline, CDR1 is MNHEY and CDR2 SMNVEV (reference sequence). This CDR3 contains 13 residues. The V end lost 5 bases, the J end lost 1 base, and 8 bases lay between the germline ends.

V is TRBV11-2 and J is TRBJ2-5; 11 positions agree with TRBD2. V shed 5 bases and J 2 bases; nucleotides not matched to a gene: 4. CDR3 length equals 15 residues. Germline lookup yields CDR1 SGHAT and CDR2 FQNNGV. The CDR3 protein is CASSLSGREQETQYF. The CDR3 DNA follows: TGTGCCAGCAGCCTTAGCGGGAGGGAACAAGAGACCCAGTACTTC. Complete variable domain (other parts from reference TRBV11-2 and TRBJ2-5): EAGVAQSPRYKIIEKRQSVAFWCNPISGHATLYWYQQILGQGPKLLIQFQNNGVVDDSQLPKDRFSAERLKGVDSTLKIQPAKLEDSAVYLCASSLSGREQETQYFGPGTRLLVL.

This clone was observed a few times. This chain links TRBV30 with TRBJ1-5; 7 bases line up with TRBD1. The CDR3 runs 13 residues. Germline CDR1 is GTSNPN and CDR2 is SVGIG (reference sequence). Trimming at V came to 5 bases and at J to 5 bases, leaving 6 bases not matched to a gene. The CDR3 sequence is CAWAGTDDQPQHF. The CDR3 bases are TGTGCCTGGGCCGGGACAGACGATCAGCCCCAGCATTTT. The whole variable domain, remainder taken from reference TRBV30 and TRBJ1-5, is SQTIHQWPATLVQPVGSPLSLECTVEGTSNPNLYWYRQAAGRGLQLLFYSVGIGQISSEVPQNLSASRPQDRQFILSSKKLLLSDSGFYLCAWAGTDDQPQHFGDGTRLSIL.

For the CDR3, the DNA is TGCGCCAGCAGCCTGACCGGGTCGGAGACCCAGTACTTC. Amino acid sequence: CASSLTGSETQYF. The chain uses TRBV4-1 and TRBJ2-5; D is ambiguous. The CDR3 is 13 residues long. Trimming shortened V by 4 bases and J by 5 bases, and 11 bases separated the two germline ends. In germline, CDR1 is MGHRA, CDR2 YSYEKL.

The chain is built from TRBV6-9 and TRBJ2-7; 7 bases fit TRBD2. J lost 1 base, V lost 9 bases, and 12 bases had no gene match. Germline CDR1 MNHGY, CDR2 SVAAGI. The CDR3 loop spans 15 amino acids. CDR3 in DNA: TGTGCCAGGGGAATAAGGCGGGGGTGTTCCTACGAGCAGTACTTC. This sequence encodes CARGIRRGCSYEQYF.

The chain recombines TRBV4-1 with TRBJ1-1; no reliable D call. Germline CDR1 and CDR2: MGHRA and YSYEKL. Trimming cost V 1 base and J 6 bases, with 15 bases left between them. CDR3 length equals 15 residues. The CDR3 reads CASSQGAFSVSEAFF. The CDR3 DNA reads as TGCGCCAGCAGCCAAGGCGCCTTCTCAGTCTCTGAAGCTTTCTTT.

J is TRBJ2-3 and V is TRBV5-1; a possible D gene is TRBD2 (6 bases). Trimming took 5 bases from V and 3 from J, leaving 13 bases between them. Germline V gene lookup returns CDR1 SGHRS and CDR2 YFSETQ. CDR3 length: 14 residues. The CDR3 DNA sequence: TGCGCCAGCAGGGAGGGATGGGTGACAGATACGCAGTATTTT. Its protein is CASREGWVTDTQYF.

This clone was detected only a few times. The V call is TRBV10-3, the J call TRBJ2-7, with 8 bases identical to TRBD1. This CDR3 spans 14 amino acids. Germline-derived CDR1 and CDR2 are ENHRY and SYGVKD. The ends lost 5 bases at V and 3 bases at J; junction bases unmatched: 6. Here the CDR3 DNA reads TGTGCCATCAGTACAGACAGGGGTGACTACGAGCAGTACTTC. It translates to CAISTDRGDYEQYF.

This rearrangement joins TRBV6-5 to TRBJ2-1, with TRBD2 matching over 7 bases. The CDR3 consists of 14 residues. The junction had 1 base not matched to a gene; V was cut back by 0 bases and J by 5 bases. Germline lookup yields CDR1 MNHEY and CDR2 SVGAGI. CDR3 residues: CASSYSGLNNEQFF. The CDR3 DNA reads TGTGCCAGCAGTTACTCGGGACTAAACAATGAGCAGTTCTTC.